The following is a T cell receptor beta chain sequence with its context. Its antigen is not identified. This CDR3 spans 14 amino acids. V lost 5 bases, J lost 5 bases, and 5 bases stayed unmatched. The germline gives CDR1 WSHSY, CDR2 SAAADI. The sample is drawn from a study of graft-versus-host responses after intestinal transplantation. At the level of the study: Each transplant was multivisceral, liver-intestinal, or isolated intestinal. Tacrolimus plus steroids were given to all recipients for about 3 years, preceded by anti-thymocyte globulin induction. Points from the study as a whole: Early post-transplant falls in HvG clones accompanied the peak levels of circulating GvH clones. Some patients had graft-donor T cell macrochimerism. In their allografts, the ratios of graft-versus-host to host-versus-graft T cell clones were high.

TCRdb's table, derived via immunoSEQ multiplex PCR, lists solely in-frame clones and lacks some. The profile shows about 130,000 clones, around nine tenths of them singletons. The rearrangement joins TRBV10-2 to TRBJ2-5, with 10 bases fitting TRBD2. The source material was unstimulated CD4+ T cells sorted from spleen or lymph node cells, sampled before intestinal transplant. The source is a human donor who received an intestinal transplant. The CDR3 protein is CASSLAGVAETQYF. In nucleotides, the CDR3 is TGCGCCAGCAGTCTAGCGGGGGTCGCTGAGACCCAGTACTTC.